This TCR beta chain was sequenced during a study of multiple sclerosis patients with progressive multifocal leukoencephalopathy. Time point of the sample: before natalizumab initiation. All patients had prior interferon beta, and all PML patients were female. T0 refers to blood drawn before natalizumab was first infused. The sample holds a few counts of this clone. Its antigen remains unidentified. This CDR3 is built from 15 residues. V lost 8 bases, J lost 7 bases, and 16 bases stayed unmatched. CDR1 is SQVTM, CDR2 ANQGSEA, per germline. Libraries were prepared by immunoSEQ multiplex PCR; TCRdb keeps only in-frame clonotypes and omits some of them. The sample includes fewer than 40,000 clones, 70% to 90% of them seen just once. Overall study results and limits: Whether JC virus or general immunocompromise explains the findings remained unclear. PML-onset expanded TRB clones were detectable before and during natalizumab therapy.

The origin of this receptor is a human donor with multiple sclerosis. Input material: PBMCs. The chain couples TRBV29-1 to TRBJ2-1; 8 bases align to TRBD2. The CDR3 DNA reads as TGCAGCTGCGGGGGAAGCGGGAGAGGTTTAAATGAGCAGTTCTTC. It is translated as CSCGGSGRGLNEQFF.